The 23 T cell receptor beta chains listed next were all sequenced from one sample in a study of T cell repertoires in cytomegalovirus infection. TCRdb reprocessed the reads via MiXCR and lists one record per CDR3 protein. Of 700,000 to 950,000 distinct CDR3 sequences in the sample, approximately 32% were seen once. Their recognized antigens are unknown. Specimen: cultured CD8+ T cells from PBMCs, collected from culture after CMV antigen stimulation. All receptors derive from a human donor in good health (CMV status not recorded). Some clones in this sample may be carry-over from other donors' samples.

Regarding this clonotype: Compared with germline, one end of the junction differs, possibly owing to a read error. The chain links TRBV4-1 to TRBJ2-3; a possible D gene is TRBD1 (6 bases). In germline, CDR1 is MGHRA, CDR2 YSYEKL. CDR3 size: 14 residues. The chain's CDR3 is CANSQGRITDTQYF. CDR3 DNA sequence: TGCGCCAACAGCCAGGGGCGGATCACAGATACGCAGTATTTT.

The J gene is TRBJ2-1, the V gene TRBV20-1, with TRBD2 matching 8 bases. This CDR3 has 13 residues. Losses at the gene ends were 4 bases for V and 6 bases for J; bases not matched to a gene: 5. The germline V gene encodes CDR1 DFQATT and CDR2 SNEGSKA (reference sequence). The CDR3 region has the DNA TGCAGTGCTACTGGACTAGCCGGCAATGAGCAGTTCTTC. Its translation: CSATGLAGNEQFF.

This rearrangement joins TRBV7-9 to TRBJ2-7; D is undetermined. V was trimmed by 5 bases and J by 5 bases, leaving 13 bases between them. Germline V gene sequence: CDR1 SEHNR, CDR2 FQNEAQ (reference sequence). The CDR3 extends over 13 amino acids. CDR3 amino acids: CASSPPVSNEQYV. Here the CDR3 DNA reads TGTGCCAGCAGCCCACCAGTGTCTAACGAGCAGTACGTC.

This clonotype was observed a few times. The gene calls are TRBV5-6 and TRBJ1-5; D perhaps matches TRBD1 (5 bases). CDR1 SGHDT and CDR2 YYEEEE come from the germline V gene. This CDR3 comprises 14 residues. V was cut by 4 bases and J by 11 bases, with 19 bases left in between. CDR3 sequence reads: CASSPSPGTPAQHF. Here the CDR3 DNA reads TGTGCCAGCAGCCCCTCCCCGGGGACCCCAGCCCAGCATTTT.

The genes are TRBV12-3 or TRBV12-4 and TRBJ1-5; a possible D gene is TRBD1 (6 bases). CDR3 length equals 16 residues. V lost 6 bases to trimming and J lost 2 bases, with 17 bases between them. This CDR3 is CASRVGGLIGNQPQHF. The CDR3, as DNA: TGTGCCAGCAGGGTTGGGGGGCTAATAGGCAATCAGCCCCAGCATTTT.

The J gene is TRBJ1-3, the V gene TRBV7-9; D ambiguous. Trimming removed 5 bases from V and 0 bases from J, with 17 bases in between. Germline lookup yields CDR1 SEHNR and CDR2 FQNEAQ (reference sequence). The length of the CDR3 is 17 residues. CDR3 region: CASSQKDRISSGNTIYF. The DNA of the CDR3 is TGTGCCAGCAGCCAAAAGGACCGTATTAGCTCTGGAAACACCATATATTTT.

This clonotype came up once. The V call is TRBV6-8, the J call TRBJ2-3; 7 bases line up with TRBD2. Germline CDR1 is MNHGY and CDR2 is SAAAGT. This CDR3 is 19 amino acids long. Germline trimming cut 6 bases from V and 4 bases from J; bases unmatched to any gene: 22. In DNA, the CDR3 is TGTGCCAGCAGAACCCTAGTTACGGGGGGTTCAATTCCGGCAGATACGCAGTATTTT. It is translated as CASRTLVTGGSIPADTQYF.

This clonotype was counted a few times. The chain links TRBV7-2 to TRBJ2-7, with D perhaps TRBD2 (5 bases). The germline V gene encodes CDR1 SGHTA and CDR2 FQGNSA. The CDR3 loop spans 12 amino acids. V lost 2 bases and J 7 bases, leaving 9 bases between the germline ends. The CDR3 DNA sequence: TGTGCCAGCAGCTTAAGCGGAGTTGAGCAGTACTTC. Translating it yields CASSLSGVEQYF.

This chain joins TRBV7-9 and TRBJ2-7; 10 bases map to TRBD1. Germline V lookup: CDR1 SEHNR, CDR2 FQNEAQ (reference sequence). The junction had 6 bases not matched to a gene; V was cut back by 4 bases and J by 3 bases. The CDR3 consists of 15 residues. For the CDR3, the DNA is TGTGCCAGCAGCTCCTCGGACAGGGGGAACTACGAGCAGTACGTC. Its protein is CASSSSDRGNYEQYV.

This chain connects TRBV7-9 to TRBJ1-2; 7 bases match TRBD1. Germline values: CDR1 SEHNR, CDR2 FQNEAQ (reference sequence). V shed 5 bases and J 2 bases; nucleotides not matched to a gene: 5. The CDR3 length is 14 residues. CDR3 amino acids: CASSTDRENYGYTF. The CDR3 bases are TGTGCCAGCAGCACCGACAGGGAGAACTATGGCTACACCTTC.

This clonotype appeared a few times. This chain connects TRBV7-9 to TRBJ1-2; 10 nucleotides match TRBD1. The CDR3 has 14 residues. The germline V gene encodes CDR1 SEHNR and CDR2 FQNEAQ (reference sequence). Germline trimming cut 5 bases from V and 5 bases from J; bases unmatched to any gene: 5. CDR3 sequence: CASSRVGQGYGYTF. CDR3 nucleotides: TGTGCCAGCAGCCGAGTGGGACAGGGGTATGGCTACACCTTC.

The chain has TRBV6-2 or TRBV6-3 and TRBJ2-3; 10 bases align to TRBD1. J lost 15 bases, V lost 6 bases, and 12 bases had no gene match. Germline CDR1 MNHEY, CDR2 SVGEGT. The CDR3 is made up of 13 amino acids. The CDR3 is CASSLYRDRGLYF. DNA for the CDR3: TGTGCCAGCAGCCTATACCGGGACAGGGGACTCTATTTT.

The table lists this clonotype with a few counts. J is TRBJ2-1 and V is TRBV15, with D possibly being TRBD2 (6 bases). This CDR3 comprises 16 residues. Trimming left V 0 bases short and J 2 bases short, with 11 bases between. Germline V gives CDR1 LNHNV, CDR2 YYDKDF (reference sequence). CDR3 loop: CATSRDLGGTYNEQFF. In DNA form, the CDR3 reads TGTGCCACCAGCAGAGATCTTGGGGGGACCTACAATGAGCAGTTCTTC.

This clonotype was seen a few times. The CDR3 loop reads CASSLNRLANYGYTF. Written as DNA, the CDR3 is TGCGCCAGCAGCTTGAACAGACTAGCTAACTATGGCTACACCTTC. This chain links TRBV5-1 with TRBJ1-2; D is unresolved. Trimming shortened V by 1 base and J by 0 bases, and 10 bases separated the two germline ends. Germline CDR1 is SGHRS and CDR2 is YFSETQ. The CDR3 is 15 residues long.

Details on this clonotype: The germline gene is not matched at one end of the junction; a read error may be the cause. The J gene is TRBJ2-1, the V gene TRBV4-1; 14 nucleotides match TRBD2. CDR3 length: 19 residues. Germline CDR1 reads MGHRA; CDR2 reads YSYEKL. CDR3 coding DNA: TGTGCCAGCAGCTCCGGGTCCGGGACTAGCGGGGGCCGAAACAATGAGCAGTTCTTC. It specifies CASSSGSGTSGGRNNEQFF.

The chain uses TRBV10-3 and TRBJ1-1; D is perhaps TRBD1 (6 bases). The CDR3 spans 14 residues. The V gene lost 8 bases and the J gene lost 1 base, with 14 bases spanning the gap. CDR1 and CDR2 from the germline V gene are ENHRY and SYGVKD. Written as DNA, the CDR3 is TGTGCCATCGGTACCTTACAGGGGAACACTGAAGCTTTCTTT. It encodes CAIGTLQGNTEAFF.

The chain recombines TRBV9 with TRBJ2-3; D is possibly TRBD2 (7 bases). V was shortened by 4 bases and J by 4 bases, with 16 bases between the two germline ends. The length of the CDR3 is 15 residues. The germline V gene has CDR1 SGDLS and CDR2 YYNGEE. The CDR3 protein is CASSSGGGGADTQYF. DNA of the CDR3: TGTGCCAGCAGCTCCGGTGGGGGGGGCGCAGATACGCAGTATTTT.

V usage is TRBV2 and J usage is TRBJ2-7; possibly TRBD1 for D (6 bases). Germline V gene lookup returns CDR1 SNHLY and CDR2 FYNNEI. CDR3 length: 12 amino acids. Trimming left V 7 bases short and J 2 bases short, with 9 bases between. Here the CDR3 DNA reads TGTGCCAGCAAGGACAGCCCCTACGAGCAGTACTTC. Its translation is CASKDSPYEQYF.

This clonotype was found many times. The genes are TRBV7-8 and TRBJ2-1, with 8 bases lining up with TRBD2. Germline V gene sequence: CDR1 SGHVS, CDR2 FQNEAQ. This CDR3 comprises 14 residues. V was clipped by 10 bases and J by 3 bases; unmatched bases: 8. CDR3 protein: CATFPGGNYNEQFF. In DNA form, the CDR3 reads TGTGCCACCTTTCCGGGAGGGAACTACAATGAGCAGTTCTTC.

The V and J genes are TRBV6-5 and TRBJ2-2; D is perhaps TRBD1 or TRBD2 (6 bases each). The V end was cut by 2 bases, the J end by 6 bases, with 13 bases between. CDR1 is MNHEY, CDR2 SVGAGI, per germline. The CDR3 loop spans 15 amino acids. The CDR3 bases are TGTGCCAGCAGTTACAATACAGGGAGGTCCGGGGAGCTGTTTTTT. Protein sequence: CASSYNTGRSGELFF.

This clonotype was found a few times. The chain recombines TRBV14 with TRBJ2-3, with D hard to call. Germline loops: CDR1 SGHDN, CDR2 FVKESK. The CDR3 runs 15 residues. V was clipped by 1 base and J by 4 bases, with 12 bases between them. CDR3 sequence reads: CASSQASAGPDTQYF. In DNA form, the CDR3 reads TGTGCCAGCAGCCAAGCTAGTGCCGGTCCAGATACGCAGTATTTT.

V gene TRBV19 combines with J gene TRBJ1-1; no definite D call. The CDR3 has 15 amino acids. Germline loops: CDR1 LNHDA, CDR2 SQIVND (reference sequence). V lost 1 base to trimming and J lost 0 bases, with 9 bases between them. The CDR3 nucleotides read TGTGCCAGTAGTATAGGGCTAGCGCTGAACACTGAAGCTTTCTTT. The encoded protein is CASSIGLALNTEAFF.

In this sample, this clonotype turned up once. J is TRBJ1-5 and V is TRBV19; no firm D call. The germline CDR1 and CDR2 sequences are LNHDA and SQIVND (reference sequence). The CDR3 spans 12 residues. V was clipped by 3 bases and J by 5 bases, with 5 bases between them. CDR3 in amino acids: CASSIVDQPQHF. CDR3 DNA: TGTGCCAGTAGTATCGTGGATCAGCCCCAGCATTTT.